What follows is one T cell receptor beta chain and its context. Sequencing was performed with immunoSEQ multiplex PCR; in TCRdb, only in-frame clones are kept and a portion is missing. This table has about 190,000 clones, around 90% appearing once. This specimen comes from a study of blood T cell repertoires in COVID-19. Study overall: Acute and convalescent COVID-19 samples came from the United States, Italy and Spain. Sample material is recorded as cDNA or gDNA derived from T cells, B-cell-depleted T cells, or PBMCs.

The sequenced sample consisted of peripheral blood. The origin of this receptor is a man in his forties with acute or convalescent COVID-19.

DNA for the CDR3: TGTGCCTGGAGTAGCGGGGGGGCGGGCACCGGGGAGCTGTTTTTT. It codes for CAWSSGGAGTGELFF. This chain links TRBV30 with TRBJ2-2; TRBD2 matches 10 bases. The V gene's germline CDR1 is GTSNPN and CDR2 SVGIG (reference sequence). With 2 bases clipped from V and 4 bases from J, the junction kept 4 bases outside the gene matches. The CDR3 covers 15 residues.